The 9 T cell receptor beta chains below were found in one sample sequenced in a study of cytomegalovirus exposure and HLA in healthy donors (dated by TCRdb to 2016 to 2017). Library method: the immunoSEQ multiplex PCR assay. The table was pulled from immuneACCESS by TCRdb, which kept in-frame rearrangements only. Such tables lose some clones; where checked, under half of the loss comes from unresolved V genes, and the rest has no known cause. The sample table holds hundreds of thousands of clones, of which around nine tenths were seen once. About 2.8% of the sample lies in the top ten. The sample comprised PBMCs. These receptors were taken from a man younger than 30 in good health and CMV-seronegative.

This rearrangement joins TRBV9 to TRBJ1-5; 8 bases are a match to TRBD1. Trimming at V came to 3 bases and at J to 5 bases, leaving 7 bases not matched to a gene. Germline CDR1 SGDLS, CDR2 YYNGEE. This CDR3 comprises 15 residues. CDR3 amino acids: CASSAGQGVYQPQHF. The CDR3 bases are TGTGCCAGCAGCGCCGGACAGGGAGTCTATCAGCCCCAGCATTTT.

This chain joins TRBV6-5 and TRBJ2-2; 8 bases match TRBD1. CDR1 is MNHEY, CDR2 SVGAGI, per germline. After removal of 6 bases from V and 4 bases from J, the junction contained 7 bases not matched to a gene. The CDR3 has 15 residues. The CDR3 is CASREPGGGTGELFF. The DNA for the CDR3 is TGTGCCAGCAGGGAGCCAGGGGGCGGCACCGGGGAGCTGTTTTTT.

Here the CDR3 reads CASSEAFSSAGELFF. The CDR3 DNA reads as TGTGCCAGCAGTGAAGCGTTTAGTTCCGCCGGGGAGCTGTTTTTT. This chain links TRBV25-1 with TRBJ2-2; D not certain. V shed 2 bases and J shed 6 bases, with 13 bases lying between them. The germline V gene encodes CDR1 MGHDK and CDR2 SYGVNS. This CDR3 is built from 15 residues.

This chain links TRBV6-6 with TRBJ1-6; D is undetermined. The CDR3 runs to 13 residues. V lost 8 bases and J lost 5, with 10 bases in between. Per the germline V gene, CDR1 is MNHNY and CDR2 is SVGAGI (reference sequence). The CDR3 bases are TGTGCCAGCCTGCGGAACGATAATTCACCCCTCCACTTT. This codes for CASLRNDNSPLHF.

The chain links TRBV28 to TRBJ1-6, with TRBD1 matching 9 bases. Trimming at V came to 6 bases and at J to 9 bases, leaving 9 bases not matched to a gene. The CDR3 has 15 residues. Looked up from germline, CDR1 is MDHEN and CDR2 is SYDVKM. The CDR3 loop reads CASRSKQGARSPLHF. CDR3 bases: TGTGCCAGCAGGTCCAAACAGGGGGCTCGTTCACCCCTCCACTTT.

The genes are TRBV5-4 and TRBJ1-3; 7 positions agree with TRBD1. CDR3 size: 16 residues. Germline V lookup: CDR1 SGHNT, CDR2 YYREEE (reference sequence). The V gene end was trimmed by 0 bases and the J gene end by 2 bases; junction bases not matched to a gene: 5. The chain's CDR3 is CASSLGGGSTGNTIYF. The CDR3 nucleotides read TGTGCCAGCAGCTTGGGAGGGGGCTCCACTGGAAACACCATATATTTT.

The chain has TRBV4-1 and TRBJ1-3; TRBD1 matches 8 bases. Trimming at V came to 0 bases and at J to 2 bases, leaving 3 bases not matched to a gene. Germline CDR1 reads MGHRA; CDR2 reads YSYEKL. The CDR3 extends over 16 amino acids. The CDR3 region is CASSQDRGLPGNTIYF. The CDR3 DNA is TGCGCCAGCAGCCAAGACAGGGGGCTACCTGGAAACACCATATATTTT.

The gene calls are TRBV10-3 and TRBJ1-1, with D perhaps TRBD1 (6 bases). V lost 10 bases to trimming and J lost 3 bases, with 15 bases between them. Per germline, CDR1 ENHRY and CDR2 SYGVKD. The CDR3 spans 13 residues. CDR3 nucleotides: TGTGCCACGAACAGGGCGGGCGACACTGAAGCTTTCTTT. Protein: CATNRAGDTEAFF.

This chain links TRBV7-9 with TRBJ2-2; possible D gene TRBD2, 6 bases. The length of the CDR3 is 14 residues. V was trimmed by 4 bases and J by 4 bases, leaving 10 bases between them. Germline V lookup: CDR1 SEHNR, CDR2 FQNEAQ (reference sequence). CDR3 protein: CASSSQGGTGELFF. CDR3 DNA sequence: TGTGCCAGCAGCTCCCAGGGAGGCACCGGGGAGCTGTTTTTT. Together with reference TRBV7-9 and TRBJ2-2, the CDR3 gives the full variable domain: DTGVSQNPRHKITKRGQNVTFRCDPISEHNRLYWYRQTLGQGPEFLTYFQNEAQLEKSRLLSDRFSAERPKGSFSTLEIQRTEQGDSAMYLCASSSQGGTGELFFGEGSRLTVL.